Each of the 9 T cell receptor beta chains below was sequenced from the same sample in a study of blood T cell repertoires in COVID-19. Method: immunoSEQ multiplex PCR; TCRdb's copy keeps in-frame clones and lacks some. Of about 42,000 clones listed, approximately 90% are singletons. The sequenced sample consisted of peripheral blood. All receptors derive from a human donor in a cohort sampled during active COVID-19.

The chain employs TRBV13 and TRBJ2-1, with TRBD1 matching 8 bases. The trim removed 3 bases at V and 2 bases at J, leaving 3 bases unmatched. The germline V gene has CDR1 PRHDT and CDR2 FYEKMQ (reference sequence). The CDR3 is 15 amino acids. CDR3 DNA: TGTGCCAGCAGCTTTACAGGGGGAGCCTACAATGAGCAGTTCTTC. Protein: CASSFTGGAYNEQFF.

In DNA form, the CDR3 reads TGCGCCAGCAGCCAACTGGGAGAGGCTGAAGCTTTCTTT. Its translation: CASSQLGEAEAFF. The rearrangement links TRBV4-3 to TRBJ1-1; no clear D. The V gene lost 2 bases and the J gene lost 6 bases, with 10 bases spanning the gap. CDR3 size: 13 residues. CDR1 is LGHNA, CDR2 YSLEER, per germline.

The CDR3 spells CASSQDWAGSETQYF. For the CDR3, the DNA is TGTGCCAGCAGCCAAGATTGGGCGGGCTCGGAGACCCAGTACTTC. The V call is TRBV4-2, the J call TRBJ2-5; TRBD2 might be the D (5 bases). The germline CDR1 and CDR2 sequences are LGHNA and YNFKEQ. V shed 0 bases and J shed 5 bases, with 13 bases lying between them. This CDR3 spans 15 amino acids.

The chain employs TRBV6-4 and TRBJ2-3; TRBD2 agrees at 10 bases. V lost 0 bases to trimming and J lost 1 base; unmatched junction nucleotides: 1. Germline loops: CDR1 MRHNA, CDR2 SNTAGT. This CDR3 region has 16 residues. The CDR3 protein is CASSDSSGGGTDTQYF. The CDR3 coding sequence is TGTGCCAGCAGTGACTCGAGCGGGGGGGGCACAGATACGCAGTATTTT.

CDR3 in DNA: TGTGCCAGCAGCGTACAGGGGGTAGGCACTGAAGCTTTCTTT. Protein sequence: CASSVQGVGTEAFF. The genes are TRBV9 and TRBJ1-1, with 7 bases matching TRBD1. Germline CDR1 and CDR2: SGDLS and YYNGEE. CDR3 size: 14 residues. V was clipped by 1 base and J by 4 bases; unmatched bases: 4.

The chain has TRBV6-4 and TRBJ2-3; 13 bases fit TRBD2. The V gene end was trimmed by 5 bases and the J gene end by 2 bases; junction bases not matched to a gene: 4. The CDR3 sequence is 16 residues long. Germline CDR1 MRHNA, CDR2 SNTAGT. This chain's CDR3 is CASSLTSGGHTDTQYF. CDR3 bases: TGTGCCAGCAGTCTGACTAGCGGGGGGCACACAGATACGCAGTATTTT.

In its sample, this clone was seen once. This chain connects TRBV12-5 to TRBJ2-6; D remains unclear. V lost 0 bases and J lost 3, with 9 bases in between. From germline, CDR1 is LGHNT and CDR2 FRNRAP. The CDR3 has 16 residues. CDR3 nucleotides: TGTGCTAGTGGTTTGGTAGGTGGAGTTGGGGCCAACGTCCTGACTTTC. This encodes CASGLVGGVGANVLTF.

The V and J genes are TRBV18 and TRBJ2-5; D is unresolved. V was shortened by 2 bases and J by 5 bases, with 6 bases between the two germline ends. The germline CDR1 and CDR2 sequences are KGHSH and LQKENI. This CDR3 comprises 12 residues. The CDR3 nucleotides are TGTGCCAGCTCACCAGTAGTGGAGACCCAGTACTTC. Its translation: CASSPVVETQYF.

This rearrangement joins TRBV4-2 to TRBJ2-5, with D maybe TRBD2 (6 bases). The CDR3 loop spans 14 amino acids. The germline V and J ends were trimmed by 2 bases and 2 bases, with 9 bases remaining between them. Germline CDR1 reads LGHNA; CDR2 reads YNFKEQ. This chain's CDR3 is CASSQPGLQETQYF. The CDR3, as DNA: TGTGCCAGCAGCCAACCGGGACTTCAAGAGACCCAGTACTTC.